The entry that follows covers one TCR beta chain sequence. Gene-specific TRAV and TRBV primers were used for first-strand cDNA, covering alpha and beta chains. It was with a constant-region primer and a V-primer adapter that TCRs were amplified over approximately 18 PCR cycles. In vitro transcription amplified isolated mRNA. TCRdb re-called the reads with MiXCR, one entry per CDR3 protein. The table includes 8,500 to 14,000 distinct CDR3 sequences, about half detected once. This sample was taken from a study of low-dose radiotherapy and immunotherapy resistance in tumors. Overall study: Participants in Cohort 1 were administered 0.5 Gy per fraction at 2-week intervals, to a cumulative dose of 6.5 Gy. Patients received cyclophosphamide 200 mg/m2 intravenously every two weeks, the day before radiation-immunotherapy. Across 26 weeks, 13 Gy in total went to Cohort 2, delivered as 1 Gy per fraction every two weeks.

Germline loops: CDR1 SGDLS, CDR2 YYNGEE. The junction had 4 bases not matched to a gene; V was cut back by 4 bases and J by 4 bases. The CDR3 spans 15 residues. The clonotype originates from a human donor with advanced metastatic prostate, ovarian, gallbladder or colorectal cancer (not recorded which). This table probably holds off-target reads from a library built for another chain. The chain has TRBV9 and TRBJ2-2; 10 positions match TRBD1. The CDR3 spells CASSPGTGVTGELFF. CDR3 nucleotide sequence: TGTGCCAGCAGCCCCGGGACAGGGGTCACCGGGGAGCTGTTTTTT. Complete variable domain (other parts from reference TRBV9 and TRBJ2-2): DSGVTQTPKHLITATGQRVTLRCSPRSGDLSVYWYQQSLDQGLQFLIQYYNGEERAKGNILERFSAQQFPDLHSELNLSSLELGDSALYFCASSPGTGVTGELFFGEGSRLTVL.